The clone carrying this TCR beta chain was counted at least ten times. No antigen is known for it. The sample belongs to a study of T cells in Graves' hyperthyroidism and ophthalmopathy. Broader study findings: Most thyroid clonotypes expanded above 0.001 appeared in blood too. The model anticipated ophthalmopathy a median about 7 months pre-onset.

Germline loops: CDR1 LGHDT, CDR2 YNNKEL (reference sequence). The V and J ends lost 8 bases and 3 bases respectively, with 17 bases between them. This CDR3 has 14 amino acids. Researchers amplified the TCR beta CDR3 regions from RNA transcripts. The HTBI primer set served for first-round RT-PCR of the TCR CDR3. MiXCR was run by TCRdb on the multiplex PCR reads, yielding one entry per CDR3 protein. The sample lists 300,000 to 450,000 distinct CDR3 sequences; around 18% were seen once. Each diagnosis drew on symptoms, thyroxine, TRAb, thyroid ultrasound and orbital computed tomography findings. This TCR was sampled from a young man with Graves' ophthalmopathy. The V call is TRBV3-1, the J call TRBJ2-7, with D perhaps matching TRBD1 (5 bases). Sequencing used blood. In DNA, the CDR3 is TGTGCCAGCTCTGAAGGGGCAGGAATCTACGAGCAGTACTTC. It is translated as CASSEGAGIYEQYF.